This section outlines one T cell receptor beta chain sequence together with its context. This record comes from a study of technical replicates of blood from a few donors. V dropped 10 bases and J dropped 0; count of bases not matched to a gene: 5. Germline assignment: CDR1 ENHRY and CDR2 SYGVKD. The CDR3 runs 13 residues. TCRdb keeps only in-frame clones here, not all; method: immunoSEQ multiplex PCR. The sample includes about 73,000 clones, roughly nine tenths of them seen just once. The sample comprised PBMCs. The TCR originated in a human donor in good health. Some clones in this sample may be carry-over from other donors' samples. The V gene is TRBV10-3, the J gene TRBJ2-7; the match to TRBD1 covers 8 bases. CDR3 sequence (DNA): TGTGCCACCGGGGACAGGTCCTCCTACGAGCAGTACTTC. This gives the protein CATGDRSSYEQYF.